Reported below is one T cell receptor (beta chain). The CDR3 is 14 residues long. The germline gives CDR1 MNHEY, CDR2 SMNVEV (reference sequence). The J segment lost 5 bases and the V segment lost 10 bases, leaving 8 bases of the junction unmatched. The source of the sample is a study of cytomegalovirus exposure and HLA in healthy donors. Here immunoSEQ multiplex PCR was the method, and the copy in TCRdb shows in-frame clones only, minus some. The table shows fewer than 250,000 clones, with approximately 88% occurring only once. The clonotype was recovered from a woman aged 25 to 39 in good health and CMV-seropositive. The rearrangement links TRBV27 to TRBJ2-2; 9 positions match TRBD2. The sequenced sample was PBMCs. CDR3 sequence (DNA): TGTGCCACCCATTGGAGCGGGAGGACCGGGGAGCTGTTTTTT. Protein: CATHWSGRTGELFF.